The clone carrying this T cell receptor beta chain was seen at least ten times. The antigen is undetermined. An expansion of CD8+CD57+ cells by flow cytometry had been shown in patients chosen for sequencing. With no exception, the patients had severe acquired aplastic anemia. The V gene lost 2 bases and the J gene lost 0 bases, with 11 bases spanning the gap. CDR3 length equals 15 residues. From germline, CDR1 is MNHNS and CDR2 SASEGT. The template for TCR beta VDJ and CDR3 sequence profiling was genomic DNA. One entry per CDR3 protein results from TCRdb running MiXCR on the reads. The sample carries roughly 200,000 distinct CDR3 sequences, roughly 63% recorded once. This sample is drawn from a study of CD8+CD57+ T cells in acquired aplastic anemia. In the study overall: Sorted CD4+ plus CD8+ cells gave DNA averaging approximately 2.9 ug.

Broader study findings: Between patients and controls, over 25 CD8+ CDR3 sequences were found in common.

Sequenced material: sorted CD4+, CD8+, or CD8+CD57+ T cells (not recorded which) from PBMCs. The receptor was isolated from a human donor with aplastic anemia. This sequence joins TRBV6-1 and TRBJ2-7, with D maybe TRBD2 (5 bases). CDR3 bases: TGTGCCAGCAGTGAATTAGGAGGATCCTCCTACGAGCAGTACTTC. Translation gives CASSELGGSSYEQYF.